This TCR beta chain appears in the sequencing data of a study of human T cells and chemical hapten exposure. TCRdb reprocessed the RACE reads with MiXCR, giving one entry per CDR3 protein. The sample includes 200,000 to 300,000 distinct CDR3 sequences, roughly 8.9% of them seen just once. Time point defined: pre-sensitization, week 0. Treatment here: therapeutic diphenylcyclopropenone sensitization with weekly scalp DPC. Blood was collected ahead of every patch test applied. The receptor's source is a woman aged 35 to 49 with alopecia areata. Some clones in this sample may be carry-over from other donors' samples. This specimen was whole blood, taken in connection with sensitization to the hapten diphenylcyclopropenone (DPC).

The CDR3 region is CAISDFRDRAETQYF. The CDR3 nucleotides read TGTGCCATCAGTGACTTTCGCGACAGGGCCGAGACCCAGTACTTC. The chain couples TRBV10-3 to TRBJ2-5, with 7 bases aligning to TRBD1. There are 15 residues in the CDR3. V dropped 3 bases and J dropped 5; count of bases not matched to a gene: 9. The germline V gene has CDR1 ENHRY and CDR2 SYGVKD.